One sample yielded the 12 T cell receptor beta chains listed below, sequenced in a study of tumor-infiltrating lymphocytes in primary liver carcinoma. A constant-region primer served to make TCR beta cDNA from roughly 500 ng total RNA. Three nested multiplex PCR rounds, a slightly modified ARM-PCR method, built the TCR beta libraries. A C-beta reverse primer was combined with TRBV1-TRBV30 forward primers in the first two PCR rounds, and each round had approximately 9 cycles. TCRdb reanalysed the multiplex PCR reads using MiXCR and keeps one entry per CDR3 protein. The sample lists about 37,000 distinct CDR3 sequences, roughly 80% occurring once. Unsorted bulk tissue, roughly 19-33 mg of it, served as the source for co-extraction of RNA and DNA. Sequencing was done on a sample of tumor-adjacent normal liver tissue. The receptors derive from a middle-aged man with primary liver carcinoma and hepatitis B virus infection.

This clonotype was observed once. The chain is built from TRBV7-3 and TRBJ2-3, with 11 bases identical to TRBD1. V lost 4 bases to trimming and J lost 11 bases; unmatched junction nucleotides: 11. The germline V gene encodes CDR1 SGHTA and CDR2 FQGTGA. This CDR3 is built from 15 residues. In nucleotides, the CDR3 is TGTGCCAGCAGCTCCGGACAGGGGGCGGCAGATGGGCAGTATTTT. This sequence encodes CASSSGQGAADGQYF.

A remark on this clonotype: Since a much larger clone is just one base distant, this may be a read error. The gene calls are TRBV5-8 and TRBJ2-3, with D tentatively TRBD1 or TRBD2 (5 bases each). The CDR3 contains 15 residues. Germline V gives CDR1 SGHTS, CDR2 YDEGEE. The CDR3: CATTLGECNTDTRYF. The CDR3 DNA follows: TGTGCCACTACCCTGGGGGAGTGTAACACAGATACGCGGTATTTT. The variable domain in full, completed from reference TRBV5-8 and TRBJ2-3, reads EAGVTQSPTHLIKTRGQQATLRCSPISGHTSVYWYQQALGLGLQFLLWYDEGEERNRGNFPPRFSGRQFPNYSSELNVNALELEDSALYLCATTLGECNTDTRYFGPGTRLTVL.

With respect to this clonotype: No conserved phenylalanine or tryptophan is present at the end of the CDR3, so a read error is the likely explanation. The chain has TRBV6-1 and TRBJ1-1; 7 bases agree with TRBD1. Looked up from germline, CDR1 is MNHNS and CDR2 is SASEGT. The CDR3 consists of 16 residues. For the CDR3, the DNA is TGTGCCAACAGTGAAGCGATAGGGGGCGGACGGAATGAAGCTTTCTTA. Amino acid sequence: CANSEAIGGGRNEAFL.

The rearrangement uses TRBV29-1 and TRBJ1-1; D is ambiguous. Between the trimmed V and J ends, which lost 1 base and 0 bases, there was a span of 12 bases. The CDR3 is 15 amino acids. In germline, CDR1 is SQVTM, CDR2 ANQGSEA. The DNA of the CDR3 is TGCAGCGTTGAAGTTGGGGTCACAGTGAACACTGAAGCTTTCTTT. This translates into CSVEVGVTVNTEAFF.

The chain links TRBV28 to TRBJ2-4, with D uncertain. The CDR3 is 15 amino acids. Deletions cut 6 bases from V and 15 bases from J, with 27 bases between. From germline, CDR1 is MDHEN and CDR2 SYDVKM. The CDR3 DNA follows: TGTGCCAGCAGCCCTCCCGGGTTGGCCAGAAACAGTTGGTACTTC. It yields the protein CASSPPGLARNSWYF. Combining the CDR3 with reference TRBV28 and TRBJ2-4 gives the whole variable domain DVKVTQSSRYLVKRTGEKVFLECVQDMDHENMFWYRQDPGLGLRLIYFSYDVKMKEKGDIPEGYSVSREKKERFSLILESASTNQTSMYLCASSPPGLARNSWYFGAGTRLSVL.

V usage is TRBV5-4 and J usage is TRBJ2-1, with TRBD2 identical over 10 bases. V dropped 4 bases and J dropped 6; count of bases not matched to a gene: 10. Per the germline V gene, CDR1 is SGHNT and CDR2 is YYREEE (reference sequence). There are 16 residues in the CDR3. The CDR3 protein is CASSMSSSGSLNEQFF. The CDR3 nucleotides are TGTGCCAGCAGCATGAGTTCTAGCGGGAGCCTCAATGAGCAGTTCTTC.

This chain connects TRBV14 to TRBJ2-1, with 8 bases matching TRBD2. The CDR3 has 16 residues. CDR1 is SGHDN, CDR2 FVKESK, per germline. The trim removed 6 bases at V and 5 bases at J, leaving 12 bases unmatched. The CDR3 here is CASSAVAGRINNEQFF. The CDR3 nucleotides read TGTGCCAGCAGTGCCGTAGCGGGGCGGATAAACAATGAGCAGTTCTTC.

This clonotype was detected only a few times. This sequence joins TRBV6-1 and TRBJ1-1; possible D gene TRBD1, 5 bases. CDR1 is MNHNS and CDR2 is SASEGT in the germline V gene. This CDR3 spans 17 amino acids. Deletions cut 1 base from V and 2 bases from J, with 17 bases between. The CDR3 sequence: CASSEGEGWGTNTEAFF. CDR3 DNA sequence: TGTGCCAGCAGTGAAGGTGAAGGGTGGGGGACTAACACTGAAGCTTTCTTT.

This chain joins TRBV6-1 and TRBJ2-7; the match to TRBD1 covers 8 bases. Losses at the gene ends were 2 bases for V and 4 bases for J; bases not matched to a gene: 7. The CDR3 loop spans 15 amino acids. Germline-derived CDR1 and CDR2 are MNHNS and SASEGT. The CDR3 protein is CASSERTGSVYEQYF. CDR3 nucleotide sequence: TGTGCCAGCAGTGAAAGGACAGGGAGTGTGTACGAGCAGTACTTC.

This chain joins TRBV30 and TRBJ1-1; D not certain. V shed 8 bases and J shed 3 bases, with 10 bases lying between them. The CDR3 runs 11 residues. Looked up from germline, CDR1 is GTSNPN and CDR2 is SVGIG (reference sequence). CDR3 coding DNA: TGTGCCCGCCCTCGCGACACTGAAGCTTTCTTT. Translating gives CARPRDTEAFF.

Points on this clonotype: Relative to the germline gene, one junction end is altered; a read error may explain this. This rearrangement joins TRBV28 to TRBJ2-4, with no clear D. The CDR3 is made up of 15 amino acids. Germline CDR1 is MDHEN and CDR2 is SYDVKM. The CDR3 DNA is TGTGCCAGCAGCCCCCCTGGGTTGGCCATAAACATTCAGTACTTC. It specifies CASSPPGLAINIQYF.

This clonotype was counted once. Since the CDR3 does not end with the conserved phenylalanine or tryptophan, this likely comes from a read error. No DNA is shown, since the ends of the CDR3 on it are uncertain; the CDR3 is the one TCRdb lists. This chain connects TRBV4-2 to TRBJ2-5. The CDR3 spans 15 amino acids, including both terminal residues. CDR1 and CDR2 (germline): LGHNA, YNFKEQ. CDR3 sequence reads: CASSQDQGSVESRYS.